The 10 T cell receptor beta chains in this list originate from one sample, sequenced in a study of blood T cell repertoires in COVID-19. Clones were read by immunoSEQ multiplex PCR, and TCRdb kept only the in-frame ones, dropping some. Among 140,000 to 150,000 clones listed, around 90% were seen once. Sequencing was done on a sample of peripheral blood. Every receptor here comes from a human donor in a cohort sampled during active COVID-19.

The rearrangement uses TRBV7-2 and TRBJ2-7; 7 positions match TRBD1. The CDR3 is 13 amino acids. Unmatched junction bases numbered 1, after V lost 0 bases and J lost 5 bases. Germline CDR1 reads SGHTA; CDR2 reads FQGNSA. The CDR3 DNA reads TGTGCCAGCAGCTTAGCAACAGGGGACGAGCAGTACTTC. Translating it yields CASSLATGDEQYF.

The genes are TRBV5-1 and TRBJ2-3, with TRBD1 identical over 7 bases. The J segment lost 4 bases and the V segment lost 1 base, leaving 3 bases of the junction unmatched. The germline CDR1 and CDR2 sequences are SGHRS and YFSETQ. The CDR3 spans 14 residues. This CDR3 is CASSLTQGADTQYF. For the CDR3, the DNA is TGCGCCAGCAGCTTGACGCAGGGGGCAGATACGCAGTATTTT.

J is TRBJ1-6 and V is TRBV4-3; 7 nucleotides line up with TRBD1. Germline lookup yields CDR1 LGHNA and CDR2 YSLEER. After removal of 1 base from V and 5 bases from J, the junction contained 5 bases not matched to a gene. There are 16 residues in the CDR3. The CDR3 DNA reads TGCGCCAGCAGCCAAGGGTGGACAGGCGATAATTCACCCCTCCACTTT. Translating it yields CASSQGWTGDNSPLHF.

V gene TRBV21-1 combines with J gene TRBJ2-7; TRBD1 is the table's D call, not checked against the DNA. TRBV21-1 is classified as a pseudogene. There are 16 residues in the CDR3. The CDR3 is CASSKEATVRSYEQYF. Written as DNA, the CDR3 is TGTGCCAGCAGCAAAGAGGCGACAGTCCGGTCCTACGAGCAGTACTTC.

The genes are TRBV11-3 and TRBJ2-1, with TRBD2 identical over 8 bases. The CDR3 has 13 residues. Germline V gene data show CDR1 as SGHNT and CDR2 as YENEEA. Trimming at V came to 3 bases and at J to 10 bases, leaving 5 bases not matched to a gene. CDR3 sequence: CASSFAGGREQFF. CDR3 nucleotides: TGTGCCAGCAGCTTTGCGGGGGGAAGGGAGCAGTTCTTC. The full variable domain, rest sourced from reference TRBV11-3 and TRBJ2-1, is EAGVVQSPRYKIIEKKQPVAFWCNPISGHNTLYWYLQNLGQGPELLIRYENEEAVDDSQLPKDRFSAERLKGVDSTLKIQPAELGDSAVYLCASSFAGGREQFFGPGTRLTVL.

This clone was counted between two and nine times. The chain recombines TRBV3-1 (or the pseudogene TRBV3-2) with TRBJ1-1; D is uncertain. Germline lookup yields CDR1 LGHDT and CDR2 YNNKEL (reference sequence). This CDR3 comprises 14 residues. The V end was cut by 7 bases, the J end by 0 bases, with 12 bases between. The CDR3 DNA is TGTGCCAGCACCCGGGGAGGGATGAACACTGAAGCTTTCTTT. Translated, it gives CASTRGGMNTEAFF.

This chain connects TRBV27 to TRBJ2-1, with D possibly TRBD1 on 6 matching bases. Between the trimmed V and J ends, which lost 5 bases and 0 bases, there was a span of 17 bases. Germline V lookup: CDR1 MNHEY, CDR2 SMNVEV (reference sequence). The CDR3 spans 17 residues. CDR3 loop: CASSRWTAKSSYNEQFF. CDR3 DNA: TGTGCCAGCAGTAGATGGACAGCTAAGAGCTCCTACAATGAGCAGTTCTTC.

Only one count was recorded for this clone. The chain is built from TRBV19 and TRBJ1-2; D might be TRBD1 (6 bases). This CDR3 has 14 amino acids. The V end was cut by 5 bases, the J end by 4 bases, with 14 bases between. Germline CDR1 reads LNHDA; CDR2 reads SQIVND (reference sequence). CDR3 in amino acids: CASSQGQHFYGYTF. The CDR3 DNA sequence: TGTGCCAGTAGTCAAGGACAGCACTTCTATGGCTACACCTTC.

The J gene is TRBJ1-4, the V gene TRBV28; 9 bases match TRBD1. The V segment lost 2 bases and the J segment 4 bases; nucleotides outside the gene matches: 8. Germline V CDR1 and CDR2: MDHEN, SYDVKM. The CDR3 consists of 17 residues. Written as DNA, the CDR3 is TGTGCCAGCAGTTTAGGATCCGGGACAGGGATTAATGAAAAACTGTTTTTT. Translated, it gives CASSLGSGTGINEKLFF.

The V call is TRBV14, the J call TRBJ1-2; no clear D. There are 14 residues in the CDR3. Trimming took 1 base from V and 4 from J, leaving 10 bases between them. Germline V gene sequence: CDR1 SGHDN, CDR2 FVKESK. CDR3 residues: CASSQAFLGYGYTF. In DNA form, the CDR3 reads TGTGCCAGCAGCCAAGCGTTCCTCGGCTATGGCTACACCTTC.